The clone carrying this T cell receptor (beta chain) was seen only a few times. Antigen unknown. The data stem from a study of T cell responses to AZD1222 COVID-19 vaccine. Germline V gives CDR1 SGDLS, CDR2 YYNGEE. CDR3 length equals 14 residues. V lost 4 bases and J lost 7, with 14 bases in between. Data came from immunoSEQ multiplex PCR; TCRdb stores just in-frame clones and leaves some out. The table has over 100,000 clones, roughly 88% seen once. Overall study results and limits: Females made up more of the donors, who were largely white British, and clonal diversity may have come out too low.

The material sequenced was peripheral blood, taken on day 0 of AZD1222 vaccination. V gene TRBV9 combines with J gene TRBJ1-4; a weak D match, TRBD1 (6 bases). This TCR derives from an adult in good health. CDR3 DNA sequence: TGTGCCAGCAGCCCCCAAGACAGGCCTGAAAAACTGTTTTTT. Residues: CASSPQDRPEKLFF.